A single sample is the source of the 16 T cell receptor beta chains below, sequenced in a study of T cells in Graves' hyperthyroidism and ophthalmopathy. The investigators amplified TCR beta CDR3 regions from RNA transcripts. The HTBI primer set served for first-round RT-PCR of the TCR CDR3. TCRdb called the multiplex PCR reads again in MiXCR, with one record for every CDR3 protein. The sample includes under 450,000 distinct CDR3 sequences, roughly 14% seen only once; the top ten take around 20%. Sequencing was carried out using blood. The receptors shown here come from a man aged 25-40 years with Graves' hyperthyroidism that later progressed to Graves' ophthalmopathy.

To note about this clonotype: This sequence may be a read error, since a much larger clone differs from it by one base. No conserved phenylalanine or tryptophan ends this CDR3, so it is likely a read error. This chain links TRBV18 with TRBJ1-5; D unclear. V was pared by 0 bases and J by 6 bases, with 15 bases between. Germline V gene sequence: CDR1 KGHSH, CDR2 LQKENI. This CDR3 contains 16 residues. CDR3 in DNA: TGTGCCAGCTCACCACCGCCAGGCGGGCAAGGTCAGCCCCAGCATTCT. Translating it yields CASSPPPGGQGQPQHS.

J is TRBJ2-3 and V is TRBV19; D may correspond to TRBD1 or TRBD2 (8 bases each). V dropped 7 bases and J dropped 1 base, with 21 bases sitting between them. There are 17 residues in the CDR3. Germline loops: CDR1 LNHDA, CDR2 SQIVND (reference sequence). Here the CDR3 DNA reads TGTGCCAGTACTGATAGCGGGACAGGAATTGGCACAGATACGCAGTATTTT. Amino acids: CASTDSGTGIGTDTQYF.

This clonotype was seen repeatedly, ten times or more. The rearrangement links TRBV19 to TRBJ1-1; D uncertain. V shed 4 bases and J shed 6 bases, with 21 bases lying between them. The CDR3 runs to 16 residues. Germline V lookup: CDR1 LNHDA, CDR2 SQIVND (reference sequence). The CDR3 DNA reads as TGTGCCAGTAGTAAGGCACAGTCAAACTGGATCGCTGAAGCTTTCTTT. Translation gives CASSKAQSNWIAEAFF.

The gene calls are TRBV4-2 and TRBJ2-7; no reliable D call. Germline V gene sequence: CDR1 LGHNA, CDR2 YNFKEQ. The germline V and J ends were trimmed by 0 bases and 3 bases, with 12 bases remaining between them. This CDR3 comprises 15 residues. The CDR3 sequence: CASSQDEGGFYEQYF. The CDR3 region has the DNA TGTGCCAGCAGCCAAGATGAAGGCGGCTTCTACGAGCAGTACTTC.

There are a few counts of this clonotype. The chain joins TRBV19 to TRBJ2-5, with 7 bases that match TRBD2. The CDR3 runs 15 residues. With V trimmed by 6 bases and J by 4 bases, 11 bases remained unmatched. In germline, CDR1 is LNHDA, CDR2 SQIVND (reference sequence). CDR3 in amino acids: CASRETSTGLETQYF. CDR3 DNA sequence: TGTGCCAGTAGGGAGACTAGCACTGGCCTAGAGACCCAGTACTTC.

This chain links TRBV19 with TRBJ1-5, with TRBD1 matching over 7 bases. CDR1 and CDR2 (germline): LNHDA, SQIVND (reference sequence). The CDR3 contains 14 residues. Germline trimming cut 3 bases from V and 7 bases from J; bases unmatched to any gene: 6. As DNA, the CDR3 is TGTGCCAGTAGTATCCACAGGGGACAGCAGCCCCAGCATTTT. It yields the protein CASSIHRGQQPQHF.

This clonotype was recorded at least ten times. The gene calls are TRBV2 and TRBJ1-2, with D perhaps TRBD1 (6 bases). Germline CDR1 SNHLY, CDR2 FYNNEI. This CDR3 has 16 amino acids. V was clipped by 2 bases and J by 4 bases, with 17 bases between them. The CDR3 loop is CASSETGIPSLYGYTF. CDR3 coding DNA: TGTGCCAGCAGTGAAACAGGGATTCCTTCCCTCTATGGCTACACCTTC.

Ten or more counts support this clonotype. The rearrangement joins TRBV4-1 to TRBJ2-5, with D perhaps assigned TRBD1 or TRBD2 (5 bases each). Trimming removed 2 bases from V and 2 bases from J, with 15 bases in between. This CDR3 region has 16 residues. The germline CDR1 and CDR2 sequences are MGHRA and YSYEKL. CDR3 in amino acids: CASSQLPGQPQETQYF. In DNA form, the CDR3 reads TGCGCCAGCAGCCAATTACCGGGGCAACCTCAAGAGACCCAGTACTTC.

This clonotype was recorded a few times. The CDR3 loop is CASSLSASYEQYF. CDR3 DNA: TGTGCCAGCAGCTTATCCGCCTCCTACGAGCAGTACTTC. The J gene is TRBJ2-7, the V gene TRBV7-9; D gene ambiguous. CDR1 and CDR2 from the germline V gene are SEHNR and FQNEAQ (reference sequence). CDR3 length: 13 amino acids. The V end lost 2 bases, the J end lost 0 bases, and 5 bases lay between the germline ends.

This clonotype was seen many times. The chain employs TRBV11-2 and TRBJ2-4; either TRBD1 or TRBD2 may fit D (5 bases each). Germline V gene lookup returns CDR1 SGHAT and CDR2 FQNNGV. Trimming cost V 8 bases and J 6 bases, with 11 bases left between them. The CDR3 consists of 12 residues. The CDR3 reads CASGKGRNIQYF. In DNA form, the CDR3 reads TGTGCCAGCGGGAAGGGGAGAAACATTCAGTACTTC.

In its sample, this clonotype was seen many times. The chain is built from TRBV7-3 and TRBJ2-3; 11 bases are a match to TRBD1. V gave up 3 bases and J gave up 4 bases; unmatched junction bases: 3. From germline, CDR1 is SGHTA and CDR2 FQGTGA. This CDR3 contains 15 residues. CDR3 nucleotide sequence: TGTGCCAGCAGCTTCGGGGGACAGGGGGCAGATACGCAGTATTTT. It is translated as CASSFGGQGADTQYF.

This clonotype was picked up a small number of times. CDR3 DNA sequence: TGTGCCAGCAGTGAAGTAAGGGGGTTGCTCTATGGCTACACCTTC. Protein: CASSEVRGLLYGYTF. J is TRBJ1-2 and V is TRBV6-1; tentatively, D is TRBD1 (6 bases). V was clipped by 1 base and J by 4 bases, with 13 bases between them. The germline V gene encodes CDR1 MNHNS and CDR2 SASEGT. This CDR3 contains 15 residues.

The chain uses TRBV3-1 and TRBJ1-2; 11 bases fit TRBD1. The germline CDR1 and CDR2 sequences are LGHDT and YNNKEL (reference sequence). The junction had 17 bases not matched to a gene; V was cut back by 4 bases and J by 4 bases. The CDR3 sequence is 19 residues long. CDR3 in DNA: TGTGCCAGCAGCCCCTGGGAAGGACAGGGGGCGCGGAGTAGCTATGGCTACACCTTC. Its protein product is CASSPWEGQGARSSYGYTF. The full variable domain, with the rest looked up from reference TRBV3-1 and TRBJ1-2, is DTAVSQTPKYLVTQMGNDKSIKCEQNLGHDTMYWYKQDSKKFLKIMFSYNNKELIINETVPNRFSPKSPDKAHLNLHINSLELGDSAVYFCASSPWEGQGARSSYGYTFGSGTRLTVV.

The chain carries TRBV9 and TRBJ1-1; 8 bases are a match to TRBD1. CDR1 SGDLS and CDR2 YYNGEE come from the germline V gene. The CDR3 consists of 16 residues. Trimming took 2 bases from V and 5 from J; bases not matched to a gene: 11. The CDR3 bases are TGTGCCAGCAGCGTCGACTTGCAGGGGGCGCGGACTGAAGCTTTCTTT. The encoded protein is CASSVDLQGARTEAFF.

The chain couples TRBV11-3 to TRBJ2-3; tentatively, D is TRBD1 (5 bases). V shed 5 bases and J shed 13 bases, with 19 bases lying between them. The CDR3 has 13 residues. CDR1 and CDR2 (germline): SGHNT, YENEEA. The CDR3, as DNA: TGTGCCAGCAGCCGAAACAGGAAGAGTCGGGAGTATTTT. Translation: CASSRNRKSREYF.

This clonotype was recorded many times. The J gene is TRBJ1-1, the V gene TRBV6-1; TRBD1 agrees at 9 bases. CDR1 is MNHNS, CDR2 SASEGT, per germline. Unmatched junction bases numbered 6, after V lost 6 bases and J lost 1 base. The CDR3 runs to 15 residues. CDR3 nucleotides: TGTGCCAGCAGATGGACAGGGGTTCGGAACACTGAAGCTTTCTTT. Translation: CASRWTGVRNTEAFF.